This TCR beta chain derives from a study of identifying expanded T cells in peripheral blood. The CDR3 spans 14 residues. Trimming cost V 6 bases and J 1 base; bases outside gene matches: 2. Germline V gene data show CDR1 as LNHDA and CDR2 as SQIVND (reference sequence). Method: immunoSEQ multiplex PCR; TCRdb's copy keeps in-frame clones and lacks some. The sample gives around 120,000 clones, roughly 89% of which show up once; around 17% is in the top ten. Healthy donors had no documented immune events, such as infections, while sampled. This receptor was obtained from a person aged 18 to 75 in good health. Sequenced: blood. The chain is built from TRBV19 and TRBJ2-3; TRBD1 matches at 9 bases. The CDR3 reads CASSRDRGTDTQYF. The CDR3 DNA reads TGTGCCAGTAGCCGGGACAGGGGCACAGATACGCAGTATTTT.